Listed below are T cell receptor beta chains from one sample, sequenced in a study of OX40 agonist ivuxolimab in advanced cancers. Profiling relied on immunoSEQ multiplex PCR, and the TCRdb table lists in-frame clones only, not all of them. The repertoire includes about 98,000 clones, 87% of them detected once, and 0.4% to 0.65% sits in the top ten. Specimen: CD4+ or CD8+ T cells sorted from blood, collected in a trial of the OX40 agonist ivuxolimab. The receptors come from an adult with an advanced solid tumor such as melanoma, head and neck, liver or kidney cancer. Both conserved end residues are part of each CDR3. D genes are given only for firm matches. Part of the rows lack a size; the others show once, few, many or a class for expanded clones.

d_call clone_size j_call v_call cdr3_aa cdr3_nt
. . TRBJ1-2 TRBV19 CASSLRGAYGYTF TGTGCCAGTAGTCTCAGGGGTGCCTATGGCTACACCTTC
TRBD2 . TRBJ2-2 TRBV5-1 CASSPLQTSGSTGELFF TGCGCCAGCAGCCCCCTTCAGACTAGCGGGTCCACCGGGGAGCTGTTTTTT
. . TRBJ1-1 TRBV5-1 CASSSTGGRAEAFF TGCGCCAGCAGCTCGACTGGTGGGCGCGCTGAAGCTTTCTTT
TRBD1 . TRBJ1-1 TRBV7-3 CASSPPTGRKTEAFF TGTGCCAGCAGCCCCCCGACAGGGCGGAAGACTGAAGCTTTCTTT
. . TRBJ2-7 TRBV27 CASSLKMGGASYEQYF TGTGCCAGCAGTTTAAAGATGGGGGGAGCCTCATACGAGCAGTACTTC
TRBD1 . TRBJ1-3 TRBV6-5 CASSTGGSTIYF TGTGCCAGCAGTACAGGGGGGAGCACCATATATTTT
. few TRBJ1-5 TRBV7-9 CASSLSNQPQHF TGTGCCAGCAGCTTATCAAATCAGCCCCAGCATTTT
. . TRBJ1-4 TRBV5-1 CASSPDRPNEKLFF TGCGCCAGCAGCCCCGACAGACCAAATGAAAAACTGTTTTTT
. . TRBJ2-7 TRBV21-1 CASSKRGGQGDYEQYF TGTGCCAGCAGCAAACGAGGAGGACAGGGAGATTACGAGCAGTACTTC
. . TRBJ1-5 TRBV28 CASSWIDRPHQPQHF TGTGCCAGCAGTTGGATCGACAGACCACATCAGCCCCAGCATTTT
. . TRBJ1-1 TRBV28 CASSSSGTKSWGEAFF TGTGCCAGCAGTTCCTCCGGGACAAAGTCTTGGGGTGAAGCTTTCTTT
. . TRBJ2-1 TRBV7-3 CASSSGSGGAGNEQFF TGTGCCAGCAGCTCCGGTTCGGGTGGAGCGGGCAATGAGCAGTTCTTC
TRBD1 . TRBJ1-4 TRBV7-8 CASSPRTGDEKLFF TGTGCCAGCAGCCCAAGGACAGGGGATGAAAAACTGTTTTTT
. . TRBJ2-2 TRBV9 CASSVVDRKSTGELFF TGTGCCAGCAGCGTAGTCGACCGGAAGAGCACCGGGGAGCTGTTTTTT
. once TRBJ1-5 TRBV6-4 CARPDQPQHF TGTGCCAGACCAGATCAGCCCCAGCATTTT
. . TRBJ1-2 TRBV20-1 CSARDHRYTF TGCAGTGCTAGAGATCACCGCTACACCTTC
TRBD1 . TRBJ2-3 TRBV7-9 CASRTQGDTQYF TGTGCCAGCAGGACACAGGGGGATACGCAGTATTTT
TRBD1 . TRBJ2-3 TRBV2 CASSQGTGGTDTQYF TGTGCCAGCAGTCAAGGGACAGGGGGAACAGATACGCAGTATTTT
. . TRBJ2-7 TRBV6-1 CASSESRSYEQYF TGTGCCAGCAGTGAGTCTAGGTCCTACGAGCAGTACTTC
TRBD1 . TRBJ2-7 TRBV6-5 CASSLRGPYEQYF TGTGCCAGCAGTTTAAGGGGGCCCTACGAGCAGTACTTC
. . TRBJ2-1 TRBV7-3 CASSRGSNNEQFF TGTGCCAGCAGCCGGGGGAGTAACAATGAGCAGTTCTTC
TRBD1 . TRBJ1-5 TRBV7-9 CASSFPRQGGYSNQPQHF TGTGCCAGCAGCTTTCCGAGGCAGGGGGGATATAGCAATCAGCCCCAGCATTTT
. . TRBJ2-7 TRBV7-8 CASFLGRTPSTVDF TGTGCCAGCTTCCTGGGACGGACTCCCTCAACCGTCGACTTC
. . TRBJ1-2 TRBV6-1 CASSVARVGGYTF TGTGCCAGCAGTGTGGCCAGGGTAGGTGGCTACACCTTC
. . TRBJ2-1 TRBV4-1 CASSRPSGPPQTRGEFF TGCGCCAGCAGCCGCCCCTCCGGGCCGCCACAAACGAGAGGGGAATTCTTC
. once TRBJ2-5 TRBV5-1 CASSLVVEETQYF TGCGCCAGCAGCTTGGTAGTGGAAGAGACCCAGTACTTC
. . TRBJ2-2 TRBV11-3 CASSFSGPDMGELFF TGTGCCAGCAGCTTTTCGGGCCCGGATATGGGGGAGCTGTTTTTT
. once TRBJ1-1 TRBV7-7 CASSLDTNTEAFF TGTGCCAGCAGCTTAGACACAAACACTGAAGCTTTCTTT
. . TRBJ1-6 TRBV11-3 CASSFGQASNSPLHF TGTGCCAGCAGCTTTGGGCAGGCTTCGAATTCACCCCTCCACTTT
. . TRBJ1-4 TRBV4-1 CASSQVGPGAKLFF TGCGCCAGCAGCCAAGTAGGTCCTGGGGCAAAACTGTTTTTT
. . TRBJ2-7 TRBV6-1 CASSAGSYYEQYF TGTGCCAGCAGTGCTGGATCTTACTACGAGCAGTACTTC
. . TRBJ2-7 TRBV2 CASNRGSYEQYF TGTGCCAGCAATAGGGGTTCCTACGAGCAGTACTTC
. . TRBJ1-2 TRBV5-5 CASSDDSFYGYTF TGTGCCAGCAGCGACGACAGTTTCTATGGCTACACCTTC
. once TRBJ1-2 TRBV11-2 CASSPLYRGEGYTF TGTGCCAGCAGCCCTCTCTACCGCGGGGAGGGCTACACCTTC